This T cell receptor (beta chain) is from a study of blood T cell repertoires in COVID-19. Germline assignment: CDR1 SGDLS and CDR2 YYNGEE. J lost 0 bases, V lost 4 bases, and 4 bases had no gene match. The CDR3 totals 16 residues. The data were produced by immunoSEQ multiplex PCR, yet TCRdb's version contains in-frame clones alone and is incomplete. Counted here are roughly 80,000 clones, over 75% occurring once; the ten biggest clones make up approximately 12%. The chain is built from TRBV9 and TRBJ1-4; 9 nucleotides line up with TRBD1. The TCR sequence derives from a man aged 80 or over with acute or convalescent COVID-19. Sequenced input: peripheral blood. The CDR3 bases are TGTGCCAGCAGCTTGGACAGGGGTGCAACTAATGAAAAACTGTTTTTT. It encodes CASSLDRGATNEKLFF.